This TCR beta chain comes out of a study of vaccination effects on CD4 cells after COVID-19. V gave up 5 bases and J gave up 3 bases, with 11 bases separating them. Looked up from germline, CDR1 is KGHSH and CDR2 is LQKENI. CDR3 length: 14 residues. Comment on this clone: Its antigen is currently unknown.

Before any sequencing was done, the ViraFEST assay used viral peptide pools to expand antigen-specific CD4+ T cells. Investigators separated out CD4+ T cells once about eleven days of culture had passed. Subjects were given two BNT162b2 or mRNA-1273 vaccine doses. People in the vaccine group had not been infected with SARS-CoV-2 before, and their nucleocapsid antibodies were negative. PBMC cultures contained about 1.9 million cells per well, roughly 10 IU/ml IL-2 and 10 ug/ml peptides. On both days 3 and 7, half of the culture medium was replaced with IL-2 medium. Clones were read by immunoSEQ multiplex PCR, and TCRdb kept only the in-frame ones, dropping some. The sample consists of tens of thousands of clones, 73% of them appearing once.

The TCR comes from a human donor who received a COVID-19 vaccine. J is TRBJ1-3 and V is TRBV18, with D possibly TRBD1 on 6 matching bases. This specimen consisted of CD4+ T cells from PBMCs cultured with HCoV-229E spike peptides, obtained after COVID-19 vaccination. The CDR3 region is CASSIQGDGNTIYF. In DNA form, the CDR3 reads TGTGCCAGCTCAATACAGGGAGATGGAAACACCATATATTTT. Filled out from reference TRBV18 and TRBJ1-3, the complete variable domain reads NAGVMQNPRHLVRRRGQEARLRCSPMKGHSHVYWYRQLPEEGLKFMVYLQKENIIDESGMPKERFSAEFPKEGPSILRIQQVVRGDSAAYFCASSIQGDGNTIYFGEGSWLTVV.